This entry features one TCR beta chain sequence. Clones were read by immunoSEQ multiplex PCR, and TCRdb kept only the in-frame ones, dropping some. Of under 300,000 clones listed, 80% to 90% are singletons. CDR3 length: 17 residues. Losses at the gene ends were 2 bases for V and 1 base for J; bases not matched to a gene: 9. Per the germline V gene, CDR1 is MDHEN and CDR2 is SYDVKM. Participants were aged roughly 18 to 89 years from more than 20 US areas. This record belongs to a study of blood T cell repertoires in COVID-19. Study at large: In each case, the material was cDNA or gDNA derived from T cells, B-cell-depleted T cells, or PBMCs.

Sequencing was carried out using PBMCs or T cells enriched from blood (not recorded which). The chain joins TRBV28 to TRBJ2-5; 8 bases fit TRBD2. This sequence originates from a woman aged 35 to 49 who had been exposed to COVID-19. DNA of the CDR3: TGTGCCAGCAGTTTACCCATCCGGGGGGGATCCCAAGAGACCCAGTACTTC. This gives the protein CASSLPIRGGSQETQYF. The full variable domain, its missing parts supplied by reference TRBV28 and TRBJ2-5, is DVKVTQSSRYLVKRTGEKVFLECVQDMDHENMFWYRQDPGLGLRLIYFSYDVKMKEKGDIPEGYSVSREKKERFSLILESASTNQTSMYLCASSLPIRGGSQETQYFGPGTRLLVL.